These 6 T cell receptor beta chains were all obtained from the same sample, sequenced in a study of T cell repertoires in cytomegalovirus infection. Which antigens these TCRs recognize remains unknown. One entry per CDR3 protein, called by TCRdb with MiXCR from the reads. Of about 160,000 distinct CDR3 sequences in the sample, less than 25% were seen once. Sequenced material: CD8+ T cells from cultured PBMCs, taken from culture after CMV antigen stimulation. Every receptor here comes from a human donor in good health (CMV status not recorded). Some clones in this sample may be carry-over from other donors' samples.

This rearrangement joins TRBV25-1 to TRBJ2-7; tentative D call: TRBD1 (5 bases). This CDR3 is 14 amino acids long. Per germline, CDR1 MGHDK and CDR2 SYGVNS. Trimming removed 6 bases at V and 1 base at J, with 13 bases between. CDR3 amino acids: CASSKAGPSYEQYF. The CDR3 nucleotides are TGTGCCAGCAGCAAGGCAGGGCCTTCCTACGAGCAGTACTTC.

This clonotype has more than one count but fewer than ten. The chain has TRBV6-5 and TRBJ2-7; possibly TRBD1 or TRBD2 for D (5 bases each). Trimming removed 1 base from V and 0 bases from J, with 10 bases in between. The CDR3 loop spans 15 amino acids. CDR1 MNHEY and CDR2 SVGAGI come from the germline V gene. CDR3 bases: TGTGCCAGCAGTTACTTCTCCGGGACCTCCTACGAGCAGTACTTC. This sequence encodes CASSYFSGTSYEQYF.

This clonotype was picked up a small number of times. V gene TRBV7-9 combines with J gene TRBJ1-3; D not resolved. This CDR3 spans 13 amino acids. Trimming removed 5 bases at V and 1 base at J, with 6 bases between. In germline, CDR1 is SEHNR, CDR2 FQNEAQ (reference sequence). In nucleotides, the CDR3 is TGTGCCAGCAGCCAGCAGTCTGGAAACACCATATATTTT. It is translated as CASSQQSGNTIYF.

This chain connects TRBV29-1 to TRBJ1-2, with unresolved D. The CDR3 runs to 12 residues. From germline, CDR1 is SQVTM and CDR2 ANQGSEA. Trimming shortened V by 1 base and J by 0 bases, and 3 bases separated the two germline ends. CDR3 bases: TGCAGCGTTGAAGCCTCTAACTATGGCTACACCTTC. The encoded protein is CSVEASNYGYTF.

The chain has TRBV7-2 and TRBJ2-5; 7 bases are a match to TRBD2. Germline CDR1 reads SGHTA; CDR2 reads FQGNSA. Unmatched junction bases numbered 7, after V lost 5 bases and J lost 1 base. The CDR3 extends over 15 amino acids. CDR3 in DNA: TGTGCCAGCAGCCCGGGTGCGGGGGTCCAAGAGACCCAGTACTTC. This translates into CASSPGAGVQETQYF.

The chain has TRBV7-9 and TRBJ1-2, with D unclear. CDR3 length: 13 amino acids. V lost 0 bases, J lost 3 bases, and 5 bases lay in between. CDR1 is SEHNR, CDR2 FQNEAQ, per germline (reference sequence). As DNA, the CDR3 is TGTGCCAGCAGCTTAGCCTGGGACTATGGCTACACCTTC. It is translated as CASSLAWDYGYTF.